These 10 T cell receptor beta chains were all obtained from the same sample, sequenced in a study of OX40 agonist ivuxolimab in advanced cancers. Data came from immunoSEQ multiplex PCR; TCRdb stores just in-frame clones and leaves some out. The sample lists 35,000 to 40,000 clones; around 87% were seen once. Sequenced material: CD4+ or CD8+ T cells sorted from blood, taken in a trial of the OX40 agonist ivuxolimab. The receptors derive from an adult with an advanced solid tumor such as melanoma, head and neck, liver or kidney cancer.

This chain uses TRBV6-6 with TRBJ1-1; D perhaps matches TRBD1 (6 bases). This CDR3 region has 13 residues. Germline CDR1 is MNHNY and CDR2 is SVGAGI (reference sequence). The germline V and J ends were trimmed by 9 bases and 6 bases, with 17 bases remaining between them. The DNA of the CDR3 is TGTGCCAGTACCGACAGGTCCGGCGCTGAAGCTTTCTTT. This encodes CASTDRSGAEAFF.

As DNA, the CDR3 is TGTGCCAGCAGCTTACTCCCCGGGGGGGACAATGAGCAGTTCTTC. Its protein product is CASSLLPGGDNEQFF. The chain uses TRBV7-3 and TRBJ2-1; 8 bases agree with TRBD2. Germline loops: CDR1 SGHTA, CDR2 FQGTGA. CDR3 length equals 15 residues. With V trimmed by 2 bases and J by 5 bases, 5 bases remained unmatched.

This chain joins TRBV9 and TRBJ1-2; TRBD1 matches at 7 bases. The V and J ends lost 2 bases and 3 bases, in that order; junction bases with no gene match: 1. CDR1 is SGDLS, CDR2 YYNGEE, per germline. This CDR3 is 13 amino acids long. DNA for the CDR3: TGTGCCAGCAGCGTGGGGACAGACTATGGCTACACCTTC. Protein sequence: CASSVGTDYGYTF.

This clone appeared once. The chain couples TRBV7-2 to TRBJ2-2; no firm D call. The CDR3 totals 13 residues. From germline, CDR1 is SGHTA and CDR2 FQGNSA. Trimming removed 1 base at V and 8 bases at J, with 8 bases between. CDR3 in amino acids: CASSLGRQGELFF. The CDR3 coding sequence is TGTGCCAGCAGCTTAGGTCGGCAAGGGGAGCTGTTTTTT. Full variable domain (outside the CDR3, taken from reference TRBV7-2 and TRBJ2-2): GAGVSQSPSNKVTEKGKDVELRCDPISGHTALYWYRQSLGQGLEFLIYFQGNSAPDKSGLPSDRFSAERTGGSVSTLTIQRTQQEDSAVYLCASSLGRQGELFFGEGSRLTVL.

The chain is built from TRBV5-4 and TRBJ2-2; 15 nucleotides agree with TRBD2. Germline CDR1 reads SGHNT; CDR2 reads YYREEE (reference sequence). V shed 4 bases, J shed 2 bases, and the junction held 6 bases outside the gene matches. The CDR3 has 18 residues. The CDR3 bases are TGTGCCAGCAGCGCGGGACTAGCGGGGGGACCAAACACCGGGGAGCTGTTTTTT. Protein sequence: CASSAGLAGGPNTGELFF. Looking up the rest from reference TRBV5-4 and TRBJ2-2 gives the full variable domain: ETGVTQSPTHLIKTRGQQVTLRCSSQSGHNTVSWYQQALGQGPQFIFQYYREEENGRGNFPPRFSGLQFPNYSSELNVNALELDDSALYLCASSAGLAGGPNTGELFFGEGSRLTVL.

This sequence joins TRBV18 and TRBJ2-1; D is uncertain. Germline CDR1 is KGHSH and CDR2 is LQKENI. This CDR3 has 12 amino acids. V was pared by 1 base and J by 7 bases, with 5 bases between. The CDR3 spells CASSPRDNEQFF. The CDR3 coding sequence is TGTGCCAGCTCACCACGAGATAATGAGCAGTTCTTC.

The chain links TRBV6-5 to TRBJ1-6, with TRBD1 matching over 7 bases. V lost 4 bases and J lost 15; bases outside the gene matches: 15. CDR1 is MNHEY, CDR2 SVGAGI, per germline. This CDR3 spans 15 amino acids. The DNA for the CDR3 is TGTGCCAGCAGTTCCTCGACAGGGACCCTGAGCGGCCTCCACTTT. Translation gives CASSSSTGTLSGLHF.

The chain is built from TRBV5-6 and TRBJ1-1; D is ambiguous. The germline V and J ends were trimmed by 2 bases and 1 base, with 6 bases remaining between them. Germline CDR1 SGHDT, CDR2 YYEEEE. This CDR3 has 13 residues. The CDR3 nucleotides are TGTGCCAGCAGCTTCGCGGCGAACACTGAAGCTTTCTTT. Translated: CASSFAANTEAFF.

The chain joins TRBV7-2 to TRBJ2-7, with TRBD2 matching 7 bases. The V and J ends lost 5 bases and 3 bases, in that order; junction bases with no gene match: 7. The CDR3 is 14 residues long. The germline V gene has CDR1 SGHTA and CDR2 FQGNSA. The CDR3: CASSVSGLGYEQYF. DNA for the CDR3: TGTGCCAGCAGCGTTAGCGGACTAGGCTACGAGCAGTACTTC.

This clone was found once. This chain links TRBV6-1 with TRBJ2-7; a possible D gene is TRBD2 (6 bases). The ends were cut back, 8 bases at V and 3 bases at J, with 17 bases in the middle. The CDR3 contains 14 residues. Germline-derived CDR1 and CDR2 are MNHNS and SASEGT. The CDR3 spells CASWEASVGYEQYF. The CDR3 nucleotides read TGTGCCAGCTGGGAGGCCTCCGTGGGCTACGAGCAGTACTTC.